This is a list of T cell receptor beta chains from one sample in a study of cytomegalovirus exposure and HLA in healthy donors. Clones were read by immunoSEQ multiplex PCR, and TCRdb kept only the in-frame ones, dropping some. Seen here are about 140,000 clones, about 80% observed once, and the top ten hold about 5%. Source material: PBMCs. The origin of the receptors is a male donor in good health and CMV-seronegative. The conserved cysteine and the conserved F or W are not part of the CDR3 here. A D gene is named only where the DNA matches it firmly. A row's size may be missing; if present it is once, few, many or a size class.

CDR3 | size | V | D
ASSFQADYGYT | . | TRBV5-1 | .
ASRGGTGTGGTEAF | . | TRBV2 | TRBD1
ASYSGQGVYGYT | few | TRBV28 | TRBD1
ASRSGTGRYEQY | . | TRBV28 | TRBD1
ASSQEQGRNTEAF | . | TRBV4-3 | .
ASSLRTAGGSSYNEQF | . | TRBV7-2 | TRBD2
ASSPRGLGEKLF | . | TRBV5-1 | .
ASTTPGVGYSPLH | . | TRBV2 | .
AIRPGLAGGADTQY | . | TRBV10-3 | TRBD2
ATYQNGQGGNQPQH | . | TRBV19 | TRBD1
ASRVQGKSLDTQY | . | TRBV7-2 | TRBD1
ASSENPTGNTGELF | . | TRBV6-1 | .
ASSQVAGGVYEQY | . | TRBV4-1 | TRBD2
ASSRGLAGGENEQF | . | TRBV7-3 | TRBD2
ASSSSGGLDTQY | . | TRBV5-5 | TRBD2
ASSSRSSVQETQY | . | TRBV21-1 | .
ASSSSNFYT | . | TRBV7-9 | .
ASSLGPGLLQDEQF | . | TRBV7-2 | .
ASSLVVAGGPYNEQF | . | TRBV7-9 | TRBD2
ASSLVGDTQY | . | TRBV7-9 | .
ASSYSGSMNTEAF | . | TRBV6-6 | .
ASSYKGGDTEAF | . | TRBV6-6 | TRBD1